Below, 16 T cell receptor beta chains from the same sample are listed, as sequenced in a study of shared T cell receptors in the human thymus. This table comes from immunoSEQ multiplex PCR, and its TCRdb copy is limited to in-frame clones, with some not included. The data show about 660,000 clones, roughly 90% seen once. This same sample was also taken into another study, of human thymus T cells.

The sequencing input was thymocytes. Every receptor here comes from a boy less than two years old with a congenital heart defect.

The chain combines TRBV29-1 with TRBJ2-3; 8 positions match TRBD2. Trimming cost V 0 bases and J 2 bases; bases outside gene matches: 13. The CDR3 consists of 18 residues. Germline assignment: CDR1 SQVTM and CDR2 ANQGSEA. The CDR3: CSVEDKRLAHHPTDTQYF. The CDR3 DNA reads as TGCAGCGTTGAAGATAAGAGACTAGCGCACCACCCCACAGATACGCAGTATTTT.

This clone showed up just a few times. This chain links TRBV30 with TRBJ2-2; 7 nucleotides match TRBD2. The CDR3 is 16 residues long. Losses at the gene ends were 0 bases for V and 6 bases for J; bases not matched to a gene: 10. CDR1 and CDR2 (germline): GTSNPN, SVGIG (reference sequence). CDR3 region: CAWSVPSGSYAGELFF. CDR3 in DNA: TGTGCCTGGAGTGTACCTAGCGGATCCTATGCCGGGGAGCTGTTTTTT.

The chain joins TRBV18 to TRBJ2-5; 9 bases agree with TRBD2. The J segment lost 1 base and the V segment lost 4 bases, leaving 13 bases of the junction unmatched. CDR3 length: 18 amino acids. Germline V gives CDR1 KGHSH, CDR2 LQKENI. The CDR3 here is CASSQGGPAGGFQETQYF. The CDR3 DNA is TGTGCCAGCTCACAGGGAGGGCCGGCGGGAGGGTTCCAAGAGACCCAGTACTTC.

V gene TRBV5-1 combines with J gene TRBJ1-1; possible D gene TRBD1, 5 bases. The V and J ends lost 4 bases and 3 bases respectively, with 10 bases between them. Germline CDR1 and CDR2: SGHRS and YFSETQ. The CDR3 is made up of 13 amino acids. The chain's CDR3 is CASSPTVDTEAFF. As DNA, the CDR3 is TGCGCCAGCAGCCCGACAGTGGACACTGAAGCTTTCTTT.

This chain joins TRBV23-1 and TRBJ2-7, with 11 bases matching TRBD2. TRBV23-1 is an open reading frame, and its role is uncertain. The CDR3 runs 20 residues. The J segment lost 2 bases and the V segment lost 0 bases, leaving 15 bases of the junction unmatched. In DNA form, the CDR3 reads TGCGCCAGCAGTCAATCGTGCGCCGGGGCCGGGACTAGCGGACCCTACGAGCAGTACTTC. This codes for CASSQSCAGAGTSGPYEQYF.

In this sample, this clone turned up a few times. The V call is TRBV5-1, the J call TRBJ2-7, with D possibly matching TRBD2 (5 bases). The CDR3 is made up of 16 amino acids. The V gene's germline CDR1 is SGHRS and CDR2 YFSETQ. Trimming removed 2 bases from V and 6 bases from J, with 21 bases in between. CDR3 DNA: TGCGCCAGCAGCTTTCGAAGTGGGCTAGCAGGACTCGAGCAGTACTTC. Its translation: CASSFRSGLAGLEQYF.

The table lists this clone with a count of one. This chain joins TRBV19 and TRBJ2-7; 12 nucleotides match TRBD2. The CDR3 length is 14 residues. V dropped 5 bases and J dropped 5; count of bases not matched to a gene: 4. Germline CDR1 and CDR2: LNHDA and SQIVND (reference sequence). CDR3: CASSSSGRAHEQYF. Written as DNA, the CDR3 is TGTGCCAGTAGTTCTAGCGGGAGGGCCCACGAGCAGTACTTC.

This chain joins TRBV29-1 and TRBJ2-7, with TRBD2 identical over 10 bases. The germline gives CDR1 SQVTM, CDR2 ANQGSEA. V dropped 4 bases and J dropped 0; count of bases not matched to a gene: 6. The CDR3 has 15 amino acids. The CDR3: CSVVLAGVGSYEQYF. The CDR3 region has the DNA TGCAGCGTTGTTCTAGCGGGAGTGGGCTCCTACGAGCAGTACTTC.

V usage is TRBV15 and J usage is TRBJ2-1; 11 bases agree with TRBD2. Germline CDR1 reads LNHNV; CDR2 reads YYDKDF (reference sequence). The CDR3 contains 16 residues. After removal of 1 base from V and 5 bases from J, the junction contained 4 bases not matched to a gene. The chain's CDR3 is CATSRGPSGRNNEQFF. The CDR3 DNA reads TGTGCCACCAGCAGAGGCCCTAGCGGGAGGAACAATGAGCAGTTCTTC.

As DNA, the CDR3 is TGTGCCAGCAGTTTTGAGAGCGGCTACCACAATGAGCAGTTCTTC. Its protein is CASSFESGYHNEQFF. V and J are TRBV28 and TRBJ2-1; possibly TRBD2 for D (5 bases). V was clipped by 3 bases and J by 5 bases, with 14 bases between them. Germline V gives CDR1 MDHEN, CDR2 SYDVKM. There are 15 residues in the CDR3.

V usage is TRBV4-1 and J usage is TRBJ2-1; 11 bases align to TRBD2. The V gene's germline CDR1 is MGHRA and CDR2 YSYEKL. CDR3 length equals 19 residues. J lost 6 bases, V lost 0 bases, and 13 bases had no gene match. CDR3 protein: CASSQDPITPGTSGNEQFF. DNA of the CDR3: TGCGCCAGCAGCCAAGACCCGATAACCCCCGGGACTAGCGGCAATGAGCAGTTCTTC.

CDR3 sequence (DNA): TGTGCCAGCAGTGACCCCGGGACTAGATCCTACGAGCAGTACTTC. Residues: CASSDPGTRSYEQYF. The V and J genes are TRBV6-6 and TRBJ2-7; 8 positions agree with TRBD2. Germline loops: CDR1 MNHNY, CDR2 SVGAGI (reference sequence). V trimming: 5 bases; J trimming: 1 base; junction bases outside the gene matches: 7. CDR3 length equals 15 residues.

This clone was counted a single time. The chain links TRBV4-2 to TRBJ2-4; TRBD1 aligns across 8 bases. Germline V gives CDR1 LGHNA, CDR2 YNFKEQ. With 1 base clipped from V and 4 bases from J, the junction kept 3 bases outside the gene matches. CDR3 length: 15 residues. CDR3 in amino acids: CASSQVGQEKNIQYF. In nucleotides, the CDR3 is TGTGCCAGCAGCCAAGTGGGACAGGAAAAAAACATTCAGTACTTC.

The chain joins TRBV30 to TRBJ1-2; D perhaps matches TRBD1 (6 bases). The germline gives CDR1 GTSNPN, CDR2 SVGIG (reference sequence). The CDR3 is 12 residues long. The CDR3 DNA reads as TGTGCTTTAGGGGGAAAGGTCCTTGGCTACACCTTC. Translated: CALGGKVLGYTF.

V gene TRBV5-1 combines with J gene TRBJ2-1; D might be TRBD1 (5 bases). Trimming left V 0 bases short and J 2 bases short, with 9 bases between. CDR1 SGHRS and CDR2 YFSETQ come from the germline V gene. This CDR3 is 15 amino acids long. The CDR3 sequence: CASSLGQLPYNEQFF. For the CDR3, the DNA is TGCGCCAGCAGCTTGGGACAGCTCCCCTACAATGAGCAGTTCTTC.

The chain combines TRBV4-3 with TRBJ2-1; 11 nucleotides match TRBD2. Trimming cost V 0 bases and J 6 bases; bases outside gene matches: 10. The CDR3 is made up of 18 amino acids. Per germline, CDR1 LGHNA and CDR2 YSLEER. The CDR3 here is CASSQDVVAGGPSNEQFF. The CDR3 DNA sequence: TGCGCCAGCAGCCAAGATGTGGTAGCGGGAGGGCCGTCCAATGAGCAGTTCTTC.